This TCR beta chain was identified in a study of T cell changes during pregnancy in multiple sclerosis. The CDR3 is 13 amino acids. Trimming took 9 bases from V and 3 from J; bases not matched to a gene: 1. Germline loops: CDR1 SEHNR, CDR2 FQNEAQ (reference sequence). Clones were read by immunoSEQ multiplex PCR, and TCRdb kept only the in-frame ones, dropping some. The sample comprises 30,000 to 45,000 clones, about 90% of which are singletons, and about 12% rests with the top ten. The chain is built from TRBV7-9 and TRBJ2-7, with TRBD2 matching 14 bases. The sequence came from a female donor with multiple sclerosis, enrolled in a pregnancy study. The sample was CD8+ T cells from peripheral blood mononuclear cells, taken after pregnancy. CDR3 region: CASGTSGSYEQYF. DNA for the CDR3: TGTGCCAGTGGGACTAGCGGGAGCTACGAGCAGTACTTC. Variable domain in full (rest from reference TRBV7-9 and TRBJ2-7): DTGVSQNPRHKITKRGQNVTFRCDPISEHNRLYWYRQTLGQGPEFLTYFQNEAQLEKSRLLSDRFSAERPKGSFSTLEIQRTEQGDSAMYLCASGTSGSYEQYFGPGTRLTVT.